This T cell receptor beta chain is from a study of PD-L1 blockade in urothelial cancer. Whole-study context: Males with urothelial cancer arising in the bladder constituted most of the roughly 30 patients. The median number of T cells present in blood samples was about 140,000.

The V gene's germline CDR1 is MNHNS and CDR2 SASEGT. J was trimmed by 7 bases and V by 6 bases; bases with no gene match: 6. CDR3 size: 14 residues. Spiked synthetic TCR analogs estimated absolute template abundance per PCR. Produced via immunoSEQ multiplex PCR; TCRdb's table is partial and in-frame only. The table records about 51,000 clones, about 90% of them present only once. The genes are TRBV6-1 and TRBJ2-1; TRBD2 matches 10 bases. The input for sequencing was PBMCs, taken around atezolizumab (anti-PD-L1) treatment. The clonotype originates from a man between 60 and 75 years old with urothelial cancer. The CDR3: CASRASGGWNEQFF. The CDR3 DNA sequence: TGTGCCAGCAGAGCTAGCGGGGGCTGGAATGAGCAGTTCTTC.